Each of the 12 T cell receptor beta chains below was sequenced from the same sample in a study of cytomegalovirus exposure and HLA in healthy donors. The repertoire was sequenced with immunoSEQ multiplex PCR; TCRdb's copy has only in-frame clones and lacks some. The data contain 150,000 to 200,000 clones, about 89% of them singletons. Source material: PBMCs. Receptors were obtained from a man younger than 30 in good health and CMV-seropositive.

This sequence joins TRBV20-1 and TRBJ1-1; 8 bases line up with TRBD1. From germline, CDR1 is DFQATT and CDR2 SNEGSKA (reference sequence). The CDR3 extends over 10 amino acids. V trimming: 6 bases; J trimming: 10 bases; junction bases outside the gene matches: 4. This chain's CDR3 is CSAAGGRAFF. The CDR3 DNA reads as TGCAGTGCCGCAGGGGGCCGAGCTTTCTTT.

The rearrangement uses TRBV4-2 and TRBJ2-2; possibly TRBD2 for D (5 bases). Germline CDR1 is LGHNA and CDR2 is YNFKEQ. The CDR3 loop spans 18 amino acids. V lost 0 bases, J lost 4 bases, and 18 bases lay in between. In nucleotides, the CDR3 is TGTGCCAGCAGCCAAGATCCGGGAACAGTGACGTTCACCGGGGAGCTGTTTTTT. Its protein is CASSQDPGTVTFTGELFF.

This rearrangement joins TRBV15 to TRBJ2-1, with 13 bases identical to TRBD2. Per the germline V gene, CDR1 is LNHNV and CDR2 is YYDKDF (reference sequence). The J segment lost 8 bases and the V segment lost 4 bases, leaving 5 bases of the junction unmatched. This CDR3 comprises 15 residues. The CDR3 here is CATSIGTSGTDEQFF. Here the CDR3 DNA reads TGTGCCACCAGCATAGGGACTAGCGGGACGGATGAGCAGTTCTTC.

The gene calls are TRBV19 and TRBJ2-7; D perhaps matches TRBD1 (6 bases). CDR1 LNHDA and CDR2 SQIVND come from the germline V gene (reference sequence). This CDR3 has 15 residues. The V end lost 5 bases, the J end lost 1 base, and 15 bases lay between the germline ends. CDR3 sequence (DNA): TGTGCCAGTAGTTTGGTTGGTGGACAGTCCTACGAGCAGTACTTC. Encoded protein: CASSLVGGQSYEQYF.

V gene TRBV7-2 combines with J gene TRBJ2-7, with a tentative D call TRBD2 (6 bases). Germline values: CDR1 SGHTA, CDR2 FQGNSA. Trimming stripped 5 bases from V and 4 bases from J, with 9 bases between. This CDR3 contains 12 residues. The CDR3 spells CASSAGTYEQYF. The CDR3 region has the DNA TGTGCCAGCAGCGCAGGGACTTACGAGCAGTACTTC.

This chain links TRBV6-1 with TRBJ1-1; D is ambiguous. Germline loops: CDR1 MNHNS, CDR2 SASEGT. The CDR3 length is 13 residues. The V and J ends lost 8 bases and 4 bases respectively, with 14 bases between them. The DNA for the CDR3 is TGTGCCAGCCCTGGCAGTCGTACCACTGAAGCTTTCTTT. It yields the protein CASPGSRTTEAFF.

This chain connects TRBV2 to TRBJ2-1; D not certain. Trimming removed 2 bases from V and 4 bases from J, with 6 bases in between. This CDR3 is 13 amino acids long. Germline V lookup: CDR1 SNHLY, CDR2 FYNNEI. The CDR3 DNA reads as TGTGCCAGCAGTGAAATTCGTTACAATGAGCAGTTCTTC. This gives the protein CASSEIRYNEQFF.

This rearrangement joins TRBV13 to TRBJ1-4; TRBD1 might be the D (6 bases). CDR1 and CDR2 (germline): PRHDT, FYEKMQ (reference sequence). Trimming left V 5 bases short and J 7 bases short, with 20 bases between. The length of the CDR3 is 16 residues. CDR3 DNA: TGTGCCAGCAGCCCCGATGGGGGGGCAGATTTTGAAAAACTGTTTTTT. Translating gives CASSPDGGADFEKLFF.

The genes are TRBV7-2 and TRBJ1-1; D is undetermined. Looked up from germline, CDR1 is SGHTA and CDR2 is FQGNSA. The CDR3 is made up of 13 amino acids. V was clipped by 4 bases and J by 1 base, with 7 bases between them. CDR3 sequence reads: CASSSRGNTEAFF. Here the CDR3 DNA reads TGTGCCAGCAGCTCGCGAGGGAACACTGAAGCTTTCTTT.

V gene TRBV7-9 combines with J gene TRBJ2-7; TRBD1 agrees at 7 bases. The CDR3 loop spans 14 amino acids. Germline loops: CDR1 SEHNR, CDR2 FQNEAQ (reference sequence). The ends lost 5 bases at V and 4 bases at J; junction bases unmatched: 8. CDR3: CASSRRGGGYEQYF. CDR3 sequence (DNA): TGTGCCAGCAGCCGTCGAGGGGGCGGGTACGAGCAGTACTTC.

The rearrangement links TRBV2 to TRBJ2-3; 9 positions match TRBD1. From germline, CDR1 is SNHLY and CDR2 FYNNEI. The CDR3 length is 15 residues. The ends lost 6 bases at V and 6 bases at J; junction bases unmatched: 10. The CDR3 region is CASSALTGGGDTQYF. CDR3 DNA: TGTGCCAGCAGCGCCCTGACAGGGGGTGGGGATACGCAGTATTTT.

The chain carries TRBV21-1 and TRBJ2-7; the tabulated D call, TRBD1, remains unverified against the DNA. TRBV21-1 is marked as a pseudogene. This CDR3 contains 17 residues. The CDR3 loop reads CASSKGLPGQGTYEQYF. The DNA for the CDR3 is TGTGCCAGCAGCAAAGGCTTACCGGGACAGGGGACCTACGAGCAGTACTTC.